This T cell receptor beta chain appears in the sequencing data of a study of cytomegalovirus exposure and HLA in healthy donors. Turning to the study itself: Caucasian-associated ancestry cluster membership applied to approximately 80% of about 370 genotyped donors. The study, taken as a whole, reports: In a later analysis, HLA-C alleles had the fewest associated TCRs, DRB1 alleles the most. Clonal expansion, a later analysis showed, was greater in HLA-associated TCR beta chains than in equally common others.

On this clone itself: The antigen is undetermined.

The PCR used 60 Vbeta and 13 Jbeta primers. Sequencing used immunoSEQ multiplex PCR; TCRdb keeps in-frame clones, though not all of them. The sample contains 180,000 or so clones, about four fifths of which appear only once. The CDR3 is 15 residues long. Germline lookup yields CDR1 MDHEN and CDR2 SYDVKM. The V gene lost 1 base and the J gene lost 9 bases, with 13 bases spanning the gap. The source is a male donor in good health and CMV-seronegative. Sequenced material: PBMCs. The genes are TRBV28 and TRBJ1-6, with a weak D call TRBD1 (6 bases). CDR3 sequence: CASSLFPTGTSPLHF. CDR3 bases: TGTGCCAGCAGTTTATTCCCGACAGGAACTTCACCCCTCCACTTT.